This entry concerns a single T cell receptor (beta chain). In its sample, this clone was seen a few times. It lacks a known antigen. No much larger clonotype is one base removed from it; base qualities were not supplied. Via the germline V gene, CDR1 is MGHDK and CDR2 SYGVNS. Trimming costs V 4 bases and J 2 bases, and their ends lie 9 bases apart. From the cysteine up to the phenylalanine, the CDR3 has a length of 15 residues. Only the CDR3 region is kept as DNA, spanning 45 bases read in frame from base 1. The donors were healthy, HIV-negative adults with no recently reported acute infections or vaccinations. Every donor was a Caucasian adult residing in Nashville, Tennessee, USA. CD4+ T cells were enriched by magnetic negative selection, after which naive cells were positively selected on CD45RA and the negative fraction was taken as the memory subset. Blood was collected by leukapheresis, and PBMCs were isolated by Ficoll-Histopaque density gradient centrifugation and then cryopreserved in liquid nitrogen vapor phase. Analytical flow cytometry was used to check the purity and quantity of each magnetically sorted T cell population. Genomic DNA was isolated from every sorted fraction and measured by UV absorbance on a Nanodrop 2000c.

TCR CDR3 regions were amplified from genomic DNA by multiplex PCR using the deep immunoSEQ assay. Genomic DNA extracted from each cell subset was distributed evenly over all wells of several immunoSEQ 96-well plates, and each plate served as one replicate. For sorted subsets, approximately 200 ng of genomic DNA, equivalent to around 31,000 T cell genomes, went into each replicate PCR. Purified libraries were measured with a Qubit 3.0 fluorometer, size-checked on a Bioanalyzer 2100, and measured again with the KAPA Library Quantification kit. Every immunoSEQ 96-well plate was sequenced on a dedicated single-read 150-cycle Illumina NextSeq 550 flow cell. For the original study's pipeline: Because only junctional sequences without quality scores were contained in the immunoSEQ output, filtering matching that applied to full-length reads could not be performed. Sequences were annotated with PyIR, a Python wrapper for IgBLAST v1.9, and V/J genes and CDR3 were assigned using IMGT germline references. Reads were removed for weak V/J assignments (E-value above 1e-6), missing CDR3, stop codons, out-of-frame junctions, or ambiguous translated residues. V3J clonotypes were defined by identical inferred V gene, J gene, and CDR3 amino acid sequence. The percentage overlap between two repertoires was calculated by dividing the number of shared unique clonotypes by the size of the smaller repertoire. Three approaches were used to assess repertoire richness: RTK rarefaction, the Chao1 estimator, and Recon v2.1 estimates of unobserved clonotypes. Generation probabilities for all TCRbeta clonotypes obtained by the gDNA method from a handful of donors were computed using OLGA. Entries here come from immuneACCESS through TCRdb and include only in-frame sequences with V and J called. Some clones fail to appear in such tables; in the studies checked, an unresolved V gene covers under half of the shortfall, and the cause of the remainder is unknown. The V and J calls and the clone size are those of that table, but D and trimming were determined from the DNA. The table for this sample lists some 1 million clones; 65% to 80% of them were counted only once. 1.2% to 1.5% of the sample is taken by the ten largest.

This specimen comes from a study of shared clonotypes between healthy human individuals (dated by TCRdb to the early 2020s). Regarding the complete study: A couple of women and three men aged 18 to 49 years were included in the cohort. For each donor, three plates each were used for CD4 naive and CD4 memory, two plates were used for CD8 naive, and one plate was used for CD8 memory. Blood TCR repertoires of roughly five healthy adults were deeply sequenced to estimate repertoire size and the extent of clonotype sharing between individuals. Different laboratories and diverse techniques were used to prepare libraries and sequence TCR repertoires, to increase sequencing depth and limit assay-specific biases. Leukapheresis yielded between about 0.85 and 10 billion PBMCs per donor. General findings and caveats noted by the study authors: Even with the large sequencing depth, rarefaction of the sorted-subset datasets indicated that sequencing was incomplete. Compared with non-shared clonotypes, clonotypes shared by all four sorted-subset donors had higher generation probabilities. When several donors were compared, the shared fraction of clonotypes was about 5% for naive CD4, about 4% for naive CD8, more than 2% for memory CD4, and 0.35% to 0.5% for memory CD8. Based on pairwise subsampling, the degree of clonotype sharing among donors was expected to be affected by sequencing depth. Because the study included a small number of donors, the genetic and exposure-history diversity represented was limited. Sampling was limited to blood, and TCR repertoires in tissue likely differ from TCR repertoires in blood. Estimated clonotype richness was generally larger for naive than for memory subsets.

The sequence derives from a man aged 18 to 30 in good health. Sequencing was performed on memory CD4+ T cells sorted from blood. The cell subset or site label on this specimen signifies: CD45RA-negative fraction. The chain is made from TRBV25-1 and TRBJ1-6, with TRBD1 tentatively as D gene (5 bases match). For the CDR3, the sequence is CASSGTTAYNSPLHF. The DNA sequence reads TGTGCCAGCAGTGGGACGACAGCCTATAATTCACCCCTCCACTTT.